This TCR beta chain emerged from a study of CD8+ T cells in alopecia areata. Germline V lookup: CDR1 GTSNPN, CDR2 SVGIG (reference sequence). V dropped 0 bases and J dropped 0 bases, with 12 bases sitting between them. CDR3 size: 16 residues. Extraction and reverse transcription of RNA yielded cDNA as the sequencing template. Sequencing was performed with immunoSEQ multiplex PCR; in TCRdb, only in-frame clones are kept and a portion is missing. The sample shows 210,000 or so clones, approximately 65% of them seen only once. Indicated treatment: oral pan-JAK inhibitor, 5-10 mg twice daily. The specimen comprised CD4+ T cells sorted from blood, sampled at approximately week 42, from a patient treated with tofacitinib. The sequence was collected from a human donor with alopecia areata. V usage is TRBV30 and J usage is TRBJ1-5, with a weak D call TRBD1 (6 bases). The CDR3 bases are TGTGCCTGGAGTGTAACAGGGAAGGATAGCAATCAGCCCCAGCATTTT. Protein sequence: CAWSVTGKDSNQPQHF.